Shown below are 26 T cell receptor beta chains from a single sample sequenced in a study of identical twins (TCRdb year 2016). Libraries were constructed by 5' RACE. The run used an Illumina HiSeq 2000. TCRdb's own reprocessing of the public reads used fastp at Q25 and MiXCR and kept productive beta chains. Every CDR3 protein is listed once, alongside the most common genes and DNA of its rows. In this sample the table shows around 280,000 distinct CDR3 sequences, about 8.3% of which occur a single time. Of the sample, approximately 2.1% falls within the top ten clones. This same sample was also part of a study on yellow fever vaccine responses in identical twins.

The sequenced sample consisted of memory (CD45RO+) T cells sorted from blood. The cell subset or site label on this specimen signifies: CD45RO+ enriched T cells. These receptors originate from a young woman in good health.

The V gene is TRBV12-3 or TRBV12-4, the J gene TRBJ1-2, with no clear D. The CDR3 sequence is 13 residues long. Trimming took off 7 bases at V and 2 bases at J, with 11 bases between the two ends. CDR3: CASMKLSNYGYTF. The CDR3 DNA sequence: TGTGCCAGCATGAAGCTTTCAAACTATGGCTACACCTTC.

This clonotype was found many times. J is TRBJ2-1 and V is TRBV6-1; 7 nucleotides line up with TRBD1. The V segment lost 7 bases and the J segment 5 bases; nucleotides outside the gene matches: 5. Germline CDR1 and CDR2: MNHNS and SASEGT. The CDR3 runs 13 residues. CDR3 DNA sequence: TGTGCCAGCACTAAAAGGGGGCACAATGAGCAGTTCTTC. Its translation is CASTKRGHNEQFF.

The sample holds many counts of this clonotype. The chain employs TRBV6-1 and TRBJ2-2, with 9 bases lining up with TRBD2. V shed 6 bases, J shed 1 base, and the junction held 6 bases outside the gene matches. Germline V lookup: CDR1 MNHNS, CDR2 SASEGT. The CDR3 is made up of 16 amino acids. CDR3 nucleotides: TGTGCCAGCAGCCACGGACTAGCGCAGAACACCGGGGAGCTGTTTTTT. This translates into CASSHGLAQNTGELFF.

This clonotype showed up many times. The chain has TRBV12-3 or TRBV12-4 and TRBJ1-5, with D possibly being TRBD1 (5 bases). V shed 6 bases and J shed 5 bases, with 14 bases lying between them. The CDR3 contains 14 residues. CDR3 amino acids: CASSHRRVDQPQHF. DNA for the CDR3: TGTGCCAGCAGCCACCGCAGGGTGGATCAGCCCCAGCATTTT.

The V gene is TRBV20-1, the J gene TRBJ1-1; weak D call: TRBD1 (6 bases). CDR1 is DFQATT, CDR2 SNEGSKA, per germline (reference sequence). V lost 0 bases and J 1 base, leaving 12 bases between the germline ends. The CDR3 is 15 residues long. DNA for the CDR3: TGCAGTGCTAGAGATCCTGCACAGGGGAACACTGAAGCTTTCTTT. The encoded protein is CSARDPAQGNTEAFF.

This clonotype has a count of ten or more. V and J are TRBV5-1 and TRBJ2-1; tentatively, D is TRBD1 (6 bases). Per the germline V gene, CDR1 is SGHRS and CDR2 is YFSETQ. Trimming stripped 0 bases from V and 5 bases from J, with 9 bases between. This CDR3 contains 14 residues. The CDR3 DNA reads TGCGCCAGCAGCTTGGTACAGGGAAACAATGAGCAGTTCTTC. It encodes CASSLVQGNNEQFF.

This clonotype was seen ten or more times. The chain carries TRBV19 and TRBJ2-1, with a possible D match to TRBD2 (6 bases). Germline V lookup: CDR1 LNHDA, CDR2 SQIVND (reference sequence). Between the trimmed V and J ends, which lost 5 bases and 5 bases, there was a span of 22 bases. The CDR3 totals 17 residues. The CDR3 DNA is TGTGCCAGTAGTGCGCGAACCACTAGCCCGAAAAACAATGAGCAGTTCTTC. Residues: CASSARTTSPKNNEQFF.

This clonotype was detected only a few times. This sequence joins TRBV6-1 and TRBJ2-5; either TRBD1 or TRBD2 may supply D (5 bases each). CDR3 length: 16 amino acids. Trimming shortened V by 7 bases and J by 2 bases, and 20 bases separated the two germline ends. The germline V gene encodes CDR1 MNHNS and CDR2 SASEGT. The CDR3 reads CASIPPPGRGQETQYF. The CDR3 DNA reads TGTGCCAGCATTCCGCCGCCGGGACGCGGACAAGAGACCCAGTACTTC.

This rearrangement joins TRBV6-5 to TRBJ2-1; no clear D. Germline V gene sequence: CDR1 MNHEY, CDR2 SVGAGI. V was pared by 0 bases and J by 7 bases, with 10 bases between. The CDR3 contains 14 residues. The CDR3 region has the DNA TGTGCCAGCAGTTACTCGATTCAGCCGAATGAGCAGTTCTTC. Its protein is CASSYSIQPNEQFF.

This clonotype was picked up many times. V and J are TRBV4-2 and TRBJ2-3; D is undetermined. Trimming took 0 bases from V and 3 from J, leaving 7 bases between them. The V gene's germline CDR1 is LGHNA and CDR2 YNFKEQ. The CDR3 contains 14 residues. CDR3 sequence reads: CASSQEFGTDTQYF. The CDR3 DNA sequence: TGTGCCAGCAGCCAAGAATTCGGTACAGATACGCAGTATTTT.

This clonotype was counted many times. The chain is built from TRBV3-1 and TRBJ2-7; unclear D gene. V shed 1 base and J shed 7 bases, with 8 bases lying between them. Germline V gives CDR1 LGHDT, CDR2 YNNKEL (reference sequence). The CDR3 consists of 12 residues. CDR3 residues: CASSQGGIEQYV. The CDR3 region has the DNA TGTGCCAGCAGCCAAGGAGGCATTGAGCAGTACGTC.

In its sample, this clonotype was seen a few times. The J gene is TRBJ2-5, the V gene TRBV10-3; TRBD2 might be the D (5 bases). V shed 8 bases and J shed 4 bases, with 17 bases lying between them. The CDR3 runs 14 residues. Per germline, CDR1 ENHRY and CDR2 SYGVKD. CDR3 sequence (DNA): TGTGCCATCGAAAGCGGACCCCAAGCAGAGACCCAGTACTTC. This sequence encodes CAIESGPQAETQYF.

V is TRBV4-1 and J is TRBJ2-5, with 9 bases that match TRBD1. The CDR3 is made up of 15 amino acids. The germline CDR1 and CDR2 sequences are MGHRA and YSYEKL. J gave up 5 bases and V 1 base, and 5 bases lay outside the gene matches. The CDR3 spells CASSQGDRAWETQYF. CDR3 coding DNA: TGCGCCAGCAGCCAAGGGGACAGGGCCTGGGAGACCCAGTACTTC.

The chain links TRBV15 to TRBJ2-1; possibly TRBD2 for D (6 bases). Per germline, CDR1 LNHNV and CDR2 YYDKDF (reference sequence). This CDR3 contains 13 residues. Trimming took off 0 bases at V and 8 bases at J, with 8 bases between the two ends. CDR3 amino acids: CATSRDSGHEQFF. Written as DNA, the CDR3 is TGTGCCACCAGCAGAGATAGCGGACATGAGCAGTTCTTC.

This clonotype was seen at least ten times. The chain uses TRBV5-6 and TRBJ2-1; 7 nucleotides align to TRBD1. This CDR3 contains 15 residues. The trim removed 1 base at V and 10 bases at J, leaving 11 bases unmatched. CDR1 and CDR2 (germline): SGHDT, YYEEEE. CDR3 DNA sequence: TGTGCCAGCAGCTTGTACAGGGGCGTGCTGCGAGAGCAGTTCTTC. This codes for CASSLYRGVLREQFF.

There are many counts of this clonotype. The chain combines TRBV24-1 with TRBJ1-2; TRBD1 matches 8 bases. V gave up 2 bases and J gave up 4 bases; unmatched junction bases: 11. Germline loops: CDR1 KGHDR, CDR2 SFDVKD. The CDR3 runs 17 residues. The CDR3 coding sequence is TGTGCCACCAGTGATTCTGGCTTCGGCAGGGGGCTCTATGGCTACACCTTC. This sequence encodes CATSDSGFGRGLYGYTF.

This clonotype appeared many times. In DNA, the CDR3 is TGTGCCAGTCAGCCCAATATAGGGGGGGGCAGAACCTACGAGCAGTACTTC. Encoded protein: CASQPNIGGGRTYEQYF. The chain uses TRBV10-3 and TRBJ2-7; D may be TRBD2 (7 bases). The CDR3 contains 17 residues. V dropped 10 bases and J dropped 2 bases, with 27 bases sitting between them. Germline V gene sequence: CDR1 ENHRY, CDR2 SYGVKD.

In regard to this clonotype: One end of the junction is discordant with germline, which a read error may explain. The chain employs TRBV20-1 and TRBJ1-5, with 9 nucleotides matching TRBD1. This CDR3 is built from 17 residues. The V gene's germline CDR1 is DFQATT and CDR2 SNEGSKA (reference sequence). The DNA of the CDR3 is TGCTGTGCTAGAGCTCTACCGGGACAGGGCTTTTTAGGTCCCCAGCATTTT. Translation gives CCARALPGQGFLGPQHF.

Ten or more counts support this clonotype. The rearrangement joins TRBV24-1 to TRBJ2-2; no clear D gene. Looked up from germline, CDR1 is KGHDR and CDR2 is SFDVKD. Trimming cost V 0 bases and J 1 base, with 5 bases left between them. The CDR3 consists of 15 residues. CDR3 residues: CATSDLVGNTGELFF. For the CDR3, the DNA is TGTGCCACCAGTGATTTGGTAGGGAACACCGGGGAGCTGTTTTTT.

This clonotype was recorded a few times. For the CDR3, the DNA is TGTGCCAGCAATTTCGGCGGGGGGAGCACAGATACGCAGTATTTT. It codes for CASNFGGGSTDTQYF. The genes are TRBV2 and TRBJ2-3; TRBD2 matches at 8 bases. The CDR3 totals 15 residues. The junction had 6 bases not matched to a gene; V was cut back by 7 bases and J by 0 bases. Germline V gene lookup returns CDR1 SNHLY and CDR2 FYNNEI.

This clonotype was found many times. The chain recombines TRBV10-3 with TRBJ1-5, with D unclear. Germline V gives CDR1 ENHRY, CDR2 SYGVKD. This CDR3 has 14 residues. The ends were cut back, 11 bases at V and 3 bases at J, with 17 bases in the middle. Written as DNA, the CDR3 is TGTGCCGCCTCGGAAAACGACTCCAATCAGCCCCAGCATTTT. It encodes CAASENDSNQPQHF.

In this sample, this clonotype turned up many times. The chain is built from TRBV24-1 and TRBJ2-1; TRBD2 agrees at 10 bases. Germline V lookup: CDR1 KGHDR, CDR2 SFDVKD. The CDR3 is made up of 16 amino acids. J gave up 4 bases and V 3 bases, and 5 bases lay outside the gene matches. CDR3 nucleotides: TGTGCCACCAGTGATACGGCTAGCGGGAGTTACAATGAGCAGTTCTTC. It is translated as CATSDTASGSYNEQFF.

This clonotype has only a few counts. The rearrangement links TRBV5-6 to TRBJ2-7; D is tentatively TRBD1 or TRBD2 (5 bases each). This CDR3 has 15 residues. Trimming pared 0 bases from V and 2 bases from J, leaving 12 bases between. Germline CDR1 and CDR2: SGHDT and YYEEEE. CDR3 nucleotide sequence: TGTGCCAGCAGCTTGGATGGGACCGGGACCTACGAGCAGTACTTC. This gives the protein CASSLDGTGTYEQYF.

This clonotype has ten or more counts. The rearrangement links TRBV5-1 to TRBJ1-5; D not resolved. The CDR3 has 13 amino acids. Trimming stripped 5 bases from V and 0 bases from J, with 6 bases between. CDR1 and CDR2 from the germline V gene are SGHRS and YFSETQ. Written as DNA, the CDR3 is TGCGCCAGCAGGAGGGATAGCAATCAGCCCCAGCATTTT. Translated, it gives CASRRDSNQPQHF.

This clonotype occurred many times. DNA for the CDR3: TGTGCCAGCAGCTTAGATAGGGTCACTGAAGCTTTCTTT. Its protein product is CASSLDRVTEAFF. This chain uses TRBV11-2 with TRBJ1-1, with D hard to call. The CDR3 runs 13 residues. V dropped 0 bases and J dropped 4 bases, with 6 bases sitting between them. CDR1 is SGHAT and CDR2 is FQNNGV in the germline V gene. Filled out from reference TRBV11-2 and TRBJ1-1, the complete variable domain reads EAGVAQSPRYKIIEKRQSVAFWCNPISGHATLYWYQQILGQGPKLLIQFQNNGVVDDSQLPKDRFSAERLKGVDSTLKIQPAKLEDSAVYLCASSLDRVTEAFFGQGTRLTVV.

The sample holds many counts of this clonotype. This rearrangement joins TRBV4-2 to TRBJ2-3; 13 nucleotides line up with TRBD2. Germline CDR1 and CDR2: LGHNA and YNFKEQ. This CDR3 comprises 18 residues. Trimming removed 1 base from V and 2 bases from J; junction bases left unmatched: 6. The CDR3 reads CASSQVFGTSGTTDTQYF. The CDR3 DNA is TGTGCCAGCAGCCAAGTGTTTGGGACTAGCGGGACCACAGATACGCAGTATTTT.